Presented here are 17 T cell receptor beta chains from one specimen sequenced in a study of T cell changes during pregnancy in multiple sclerosis. Data came from immunoSEQ multiplex PCR; TCRdb stores just in-frame clones and leaves some out. This sample has roughly 60,000 clones, with 92% found just once. The specimen comprised peripheral blood, sampled in the second trimester of pregnancy. These receptors were collected from a female donor with multiple sclerosis, enrolled in a pregnancy study.

The chain employs TRBV4-2 and TRBJ2-3, with 10 bases matching TRBD1. With 3 bases clipped from V and 4 bases from J, the junction kept 7 bases outside the gene matches. The CDR3 runs to 16 residues. From germline, CDR1 is LGHNA and CDR2 YNFKEQ. CDR3 residues: CASSHRQGAFADTQYF. CDR3 DNA sequence: TGTGCCAGCAGCCACCGACAGGGGGCATTCGCAGATACGCAGTATTTT.

The CDR3 nucleotides are TGTGCCAGCAGCTTAGAGGGAAGGGGGGGATTCGAAAAACTGTTTTTT. Translation: CASSLEGRGGFEKLFF. The chain has TRBV7-6 and TRBJ1-4; tentatively, D is TRBD1 (6 bases). In germline, CDR1 is SGHVS, CDR2 FNYEAQ. The germline V and J ends were trimmed by 1 base and 8 bases, with 17 bases remaining between them. This CDR3 comprises 16 residues.

The chain employs TRBV28 and TRBJ1-5; D possibly corresponds to TRBD1 (6 bases). The CDR3 loop spans 14 amino acids. Per germline, CDR1 MDHEN and CDR2 SYDVKM. The germline V and J ends were trimmed by 3 bases and 4 bases, with 10 bases remaining between them. The CDR3 DNA is TGTGCCAGCAGTTTCCGGCAGGGGAATCAGCCCCAGCATTTT. Translating gives CASSFRQGNQPQHF.

This sequence joins TRBV5-4 and TRBJ2-1; possibly TRBD2 for D (5 bases). V shed 2 bases and J shed 8 bases, with 11 bases lying between them. Germline-derived CDR1 and CDR2 are SGHNT and YYREEE (reference sequence). This CDR3 region has 13 residues. The CDR3 DNA sequence: TGTGCCAGCAGCTTCGTAGCGAGCCATGAGCAGTTCTTC. It translates to CASSFVASHEQFF.

This rearrangement joins TRBV7-2 to TRBJ2-5, with 9 nucleotides matching TRBD2. Trimming removed 4 bases from V and 0 bases from J; junction bases left unmatched: 6. Germline CDR1 is SGHTA and CDR2 is FQGNSA. This CDR3 has 16 amino acids. The CDR3 reads CASSSPGLANQETQYF. The CDR3 DNA sequence: TGTGCCAGCAGCTCCCCGGGACTAGCAAACCAAGAGACCCAGTACTTC.

The genes are TRBV27 and TRBJ2-7, with D possibly matching TRBD2 (5 bases). CDR3 size: 13 residues. Trimming stripped 6 bases from V and 3 bases from J, with 12 bases between. Germline CDR1 MNHEY, CDR2 SMNVEV (reference sequence). CDR3 region: CASSPRGYYEQYF. In DNA form, the CDR3 reads TGTGCCAGCAGCCCTCGGGGTTACTACGAGCAGTACTTC.

The chain is built from TRBV29-1 and TRBJ2-1; 7 bases line up with TRBD1. In germline, CDR1 is SQVTM, CDR2 ANQGSEA. Trimming removed 0 bases from V and 5 bases from J; junction bases left unmatched: 4. The CDR3 has 14 amino acids. The CDR3 DNA reads TGCAGCGTTGAAGATAATAGGGGGCACAATGAGCAGTTCTTC. It translates to CSVEDNRGHNEQFF.

V gene TRBV9 combines with J gene TRBJ2-7; TRBD2 agrees at 7 bases. The germline CDR1 and CDR2 sequences are SGDLS and YYNGEE. This CDR3 has 15 amino acids. J lost 2 bases, V lost 0 bases, and 5 bases had no gene match. CDR3 in DNA: TGTGCCAGCAGCGTAGGGGCTAGCGGTGCCTACGAGCAGTACTTC. This encodes CASSVGASGAYEQYF.

Note on this clone: Other DNA sequences from this sample encode an identical CDR3 as well. This chain connects TRBV5-4 to TRBJ2-1; 11 positions match TRBD2. V dropped 4 bases and J dropped 3; count of bases not matched to a gene: 3. The CDR3 is 15 residues long. The germline CDR1 and CDR2 sequences are SGHNT and YYREEE (reference sequence). CDR3: CASSTGTSGYNEQFF. CDR3 in DNA: TGTGCCAGCAGCACCGGGACTAGCGGCTACAATGAGCAGTTCTTC.

This chain connects TRBV2 to TRBJ1-1, with no clear D. CDR1 and CDR2 (germline): SNHLY, FYNNEI. This CDR3 contains 13 residues. V lost 6 bases and J 5 bases, leaving 13 bases between the germline ends. Here the CDR3 DNA reads TGTGCCAGCAGCGCCCAGGAGGGAACTGAAGCTTTCTTT. This translates into CASSAQEGTEAFF. Combining the CDR3 with reference TRBV2 and TRBJ1-1 gives the whole variable domain EPEVTQTPSHQVTQMGQEVILRCVPISNHLYFYWYRQILGQKVEFLVSFYNNEISEKSEIFDDQFSVERPDGSNFTLKIRSTKLEDSAMYFCASSAQEGTEAFFGQGTRLTVV.

The chain recombines TRBV7-3 with TRBJ2-1; 8 bases are shared with TRBD2. The CDR3 spans 15 residues. The trim removed 8 bases at V and 9 bases at J, leaving 15 bases unmatched. CDR1 is SGHTA, CDR2 FQGTGA, per germline. CDR3 region: CASGSIGAGGGEQFF. The CDR3 bases are TGTGCCAGCGGGTCCATTGGGGCGGGAGGCGGTGAGCAGTTCTTC.

J is TRBJ2-7 and V is TRBV13; TRBD1 matches 7 bases. The V gene's germline CDR1 is PRHDT and CDR2 FYEKMQ (reference sequence). The ends lost 2 bases at V and 3 bases at J; junction bases unmatched: 7. The CDR3 has 15 residues. The DNA for the CDR3 is TGTGCCAGCAGCTTATCAGGGGGAAGAAGCTACGAGCAGTACTTC. Translation gives CASSLSGGRSYEQYF.

The rearrangement links TRBV10-3 to TRBJ2-1, with 14 bases aligning to TRBD2. The germline V gene has CDR1 ENHRY and CDR2 SYGVKD. The CDR3 runs 14 residues. With V trimmed by 9 bases and J by 8 bases, 6 bases remained unmatched. CDR3 in amino acids: CAISTSGRADEQFF. The CDR3 region has the DNA TGTGCCATTTCGACTAGCGGGAGGGCCGATGAGCAGTTCTTC.

The chain employs TRBV19 and TRBJ2-2, with TRBD1 matching over 10 bases. The J segment lost 5 bases and the V segment lost 6 bases, leaving 6 bases of the junction unmatched. Germline lookup yields CDR1 LNHDA and CDR2 SQIVND (reference sequence). CDR3 size: 15 residues. Here the CDR3 DNA reads TGTGCCAGTAGAGTCGGGACAGGGGATACCGGGGAGCTGTTTTTT. The encoded protein is CASRVGTGDTGELFF.

V and J are TRBV9 and TRBJ2-7; 13 bases align to TRBD2. This CDR3 is built from 15 residues. The germline V gene encodes CDR1 SGDLS and CDR2 YYNGEE. V gave up 3 bases and J gave up 5 bases; unmatched junction bases: 5. This chain's CDR3 is CASSAPGLAGNEQYF. In DNA, the CDR3 is TGTGCCAGCAGCGCCCCGGGACTAGCGGGAAACGAGCAGTACTTC. Full variable domain (outside the CDR3, taken from reference TRBV9 and TRBJ2-7): DSGVTQTPKHLITATGQRVTLRCSPRSGDLSVYWYQQSLDQGLQFLIQYYNGEERAKGNILERFSAQQFPDLHSELNLSSLELGDSALYFCASSAPGLAGNEQYFGPGTRLTVT.

This rearrangement joins TRBV7-2 to TRBJ2-7; the match to TRBD2 covers 10 bases. With V trimmed by 6 bases and J by 5 bases, 10 bases remained unmatched. The V gene's germline CDR1 is SGHTA and CDR2 FQGNSA. This CDR3 is built from 15 residues. The CDR3: CASRTRPGLANEQYF. The CDR3 bases are TGTGCCAGCAGAACTCGTCCGGGACTAGCGAACGAGCAGTACTTC. The full variable domain, with the rest looked up from reference TRBV7-2 and TRBJ2-7, is GAGVSQSPSNKVTEKGKDVELRCDPISGHTALYWYRQSLGQGLEFLIYFQGNSAPDKSGLPSDRFSAERTGGSVSTLTIQRTQQEDSAVYLCASRTRPGLANEQYFGPGTRLTVT.

This clone has a handful of counts. The chain carries TRBV19 and TRBJ1-2; 7 bases fit TRBD1. J lost 9 bases, V lost 6 bases, and 4 bases had no gene match. This CDR3 is 11 amino acids long. Germline assignment: CDR1 LNHDA and CDR2 SQIVND (reference sequence). The CDR3 reads CASRDRQSYTF. For the CDR3, the DNA is TGTGCCAGTAGGGACAGGCAGAGCTACACCTTC. Filled out from reference TRBV19 and TRBJ1-2, the complete variable domain reads DGGITQSPKYLFRKEGQNVTLSCEQNLNHDAMYWYRQDPGQGLRLIYYSQIVNDFQKGDIAEGYSVSREKKESFPLTVTSAQKNPTAFYLCASRDRQSYTFGSGTRLTVV.